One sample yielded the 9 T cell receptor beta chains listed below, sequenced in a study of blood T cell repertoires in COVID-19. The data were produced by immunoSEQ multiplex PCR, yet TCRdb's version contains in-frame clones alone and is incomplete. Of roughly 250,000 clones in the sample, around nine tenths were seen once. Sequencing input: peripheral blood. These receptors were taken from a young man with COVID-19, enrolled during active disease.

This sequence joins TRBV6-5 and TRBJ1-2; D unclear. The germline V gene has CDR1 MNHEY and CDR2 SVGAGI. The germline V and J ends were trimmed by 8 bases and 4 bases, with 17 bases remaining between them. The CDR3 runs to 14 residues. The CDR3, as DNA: TGTGCCAGCTGTTGGCCTGGCAGTCCCTATGGCTACACCTTC. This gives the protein CASCWPGSPYGYTF.

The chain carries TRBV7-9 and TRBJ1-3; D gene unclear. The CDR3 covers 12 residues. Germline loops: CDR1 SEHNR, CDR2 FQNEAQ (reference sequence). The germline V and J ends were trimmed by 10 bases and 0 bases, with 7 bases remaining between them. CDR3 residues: CAISSSGNTIYF. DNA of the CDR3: TGTGCCATCTCGTCCTCTGGAAACACCATATATTTT.

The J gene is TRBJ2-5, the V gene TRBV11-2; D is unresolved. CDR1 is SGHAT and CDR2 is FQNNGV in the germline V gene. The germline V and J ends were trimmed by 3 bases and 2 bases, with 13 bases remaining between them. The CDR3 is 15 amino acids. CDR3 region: CASSFSYSRQETQYF. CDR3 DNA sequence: TGTGCCAGCAGCTTCTCCTACTCGCGACAAGAGACCCAGTACTTC. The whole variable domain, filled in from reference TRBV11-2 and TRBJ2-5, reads EAGVAQSPRYKIIEKRQSVAFWCNPISGHATLYWYQQILGQGPKLLIQFQNNGVVDDSQLPKDRFSAERLKGVDSTLKIQPAKLEDSAVYLCASSFSYSRQETQYFGPGTRLLVL.

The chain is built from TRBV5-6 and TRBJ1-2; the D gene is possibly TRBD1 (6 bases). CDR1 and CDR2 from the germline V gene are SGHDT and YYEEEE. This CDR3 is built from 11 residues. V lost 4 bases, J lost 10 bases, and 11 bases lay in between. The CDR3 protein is CASSRNRDYTF. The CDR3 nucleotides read TGTGCCAGCAGCCGAAACAGGGACTACACCTTC. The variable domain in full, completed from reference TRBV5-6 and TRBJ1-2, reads DAGVTQSPTHLIKTRGQQVTLRCSPKSGHDTVSWYQQALGQGPQFIFQYYEEEERQRGNFPDRFSGHQFPNYSSELNVNALLLGDSALYLCASSRNRDYTFGSGTRLTVV.

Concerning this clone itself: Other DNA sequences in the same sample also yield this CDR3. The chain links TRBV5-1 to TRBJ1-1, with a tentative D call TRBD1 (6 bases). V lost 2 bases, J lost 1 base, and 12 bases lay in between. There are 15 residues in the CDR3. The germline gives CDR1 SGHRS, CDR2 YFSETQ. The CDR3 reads CASSLAGTPNTEAFF. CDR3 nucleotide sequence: TGCGCCAGCAGCTTAGCCGGGACACCGAACACTGAAGCTTTCTTT.

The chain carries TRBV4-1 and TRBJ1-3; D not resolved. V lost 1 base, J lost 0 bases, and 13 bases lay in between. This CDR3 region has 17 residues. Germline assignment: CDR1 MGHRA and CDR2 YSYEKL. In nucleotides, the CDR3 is TGCGCCAGCAGCCAAGGATGGGCAGACACCTCTGGAAACACCATATATTTT. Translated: CASSQGWADTSGNTIYF.

The CDR3 sequence is CASAVFGLKETQYF. For the CDR3, the DNA is TGTGCCAGCGCAGTATTCGGGTTAAAGGAGACCCAGTACTTC. The rearrangement links TRBV6-5 to TRBJ2-5; the D is unclear. Germline CDR1 is MNHEY and CDR2 is SVGAGI. The V and J ends lost 8 bases and 5 bases respectively, with 18 bases between them. The CDR3 is 14 residues long.

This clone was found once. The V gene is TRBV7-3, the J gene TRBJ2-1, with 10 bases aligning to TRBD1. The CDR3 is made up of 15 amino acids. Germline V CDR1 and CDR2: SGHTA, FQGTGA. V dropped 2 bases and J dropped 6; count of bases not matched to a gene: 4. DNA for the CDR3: TGTGCCAGCAGCTTAGGGGGACAGGGGACCAATGAGCAGTTCTTC. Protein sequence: CASSLGGQGTNEQFF.

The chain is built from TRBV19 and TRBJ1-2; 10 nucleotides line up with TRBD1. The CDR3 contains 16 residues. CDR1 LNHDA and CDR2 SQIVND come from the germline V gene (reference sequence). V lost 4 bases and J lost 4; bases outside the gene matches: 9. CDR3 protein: CASSTPRDRGIYGYTF. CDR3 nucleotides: TGTGCCAGTAGTACCCCCCGGGACAGGGGTATCTATGGCTACACCTTC.